A single sample is the source of the 20 T cell receptor beta chains below, sequenced in a study of cytomegalovirus exposure and HLA in healthy donors. PCR used 60 Vbeta primers and 13 Jbeta primers. Produced via immunoSEQ multiplex PCR; TCRdb's table is partial and in-frame only. The sample lists about 250,000 clones; 70% to 90% were seen once. What was sequenced was PBMCs. The receptors were sampled from a girl aged 2 to 10 in good health and CMV-seronegative.

The chain couples TRBV21-1 to TRBJ2-3; no check of the table's D call, TRBD2, against the DNA was made. TRBV21-1 is tagged as a pseudogene. CDR3 length equals 16 residues. The CDR3 DNA reads as TGTGCCAGCAGCAAAGCGGCGGGGGGATTAACAGATACGCAGTATTTT. Its protein product is CASSKAAGGLTDTQYF.

The chain recombines TRBV2 with TRBJ2-1; D call uncertain. Trimming took off 7 bases at V and 13 bases at J, with 8 bases between the two ends. There are 9 residues in the CDR3. From germline, CDR1 is SNHLY and CDR2 FYNNEI. CDR3 region: CASTSVQFF. The CDR3 DNA reads as TGTGCCAGCACCTCGGTTCAGTTCTTC.

The count of this clone is one. V and J are TRBV5-8 and TRBJ1-6, with D hard to call. Looked up from germline, CDR1 is SGHTS and CDR2 is YDEGEE. V gave up 2 bases and J gave up 1 base, with 10 bases separating them. The CDR3 runs 16 residues. CDR3 region: CASSFRPGSYNSPLHF. The DNA for the CDR3 is TGTGCCAGCAGCTTTAGGCCGGGTTCCTATAATTCACCCCTCCACTTT.

A few counts support this clone. The chain employs TRBV6-5 and TRBJ2-3, with D maybe TRBD2 (6 bases). Germline loops: CDR1 MNHEY, CDR2 SVGAGI. The CDR3 covers 12 residues. The ends were cut back, 7 bases at V and 8 bases at J, with 13 bases in the middle. CDR3 amino acids: CASKLGTGTQYF. CDR3 nucleotide sequence: TGTGCCAGCAAACTGGGGACTGGTACGCAGTATTTT.

V and J are TRBV27 and TRBJ2-5; D perhaps matches TRBD1 (5 bases). CDR1 is MNHEY, CDR2 SMNVEV, per germline (reference sequence). V was pared by 3 bases and J by 7 bases, with 18 bases between. The CDR3 is 15 amino acids. The CDR3 sequence: CASSLKGSKYGTQYF. In nucleotides, the CDR3 is TGTGCCAGCAGTTTGAAGGGGTCGAAGTACGGGACCCAGTACTTC.

The chain is built from TRBV15 and TRBJ1-2; TRBD1 matches at 8 bases. The CDR3 sequence is 11 residues long. Germline CDR1 and CDR2: LNHNV and YYDKDF (reference sequence). With V trimmed by 8 bases and J by 4 bases, 0 bases remained unmatched. The DNA of the CDR3 is TGTGCCACCGGGACAGGCTATGGCTACACCTTC. This gives the protein CATGTGYGYTF.

The chain couples TRBV5-5 to TRBJ2-5; D might be TRBD1 (6 bases). The CDR3 spans 15 residues. Germline V gives CDR1 SGHKS, CDR2 YYEKEE (reference sequence). Trimming pared 1 base from V and 1 base from J, leaving 11 bases between. CDR3 in amino acids: CASSLLWDIQETQYF. The CDR3 DNA sequence: TGTGCCAGCAGCTTGTTGTGGGACATCCAAGAGACCCAGTACTTC.

The J gene is TRBJ2-7, the V gene TRBV12-5, with 7 bases fitting TRBD1. This CDR3 has 16 residues. J lost 4 bases, V lost 1 base, and 10 bases had no gene match. The V gene's germline CDR1 is LGHNT and CDR2 FRNRAP. The CDR3 DNA sequence: TGTGCTAGTGGTTTGGGTCTACAGGGGTCCCAATACGAGCAGTACTTC. This codes for CASGLGLQGSQYEQYF. Full variable domain (missing parts from reference TRBV12-5 and TRBJ2-7): DARVTQTPRHKVTEMGQEVTMRCQPILGHNTVFWYRQTMMQGLELLAYFRNRAPLDDSGMPKDRFSAEMPDATLATLKIQPSEPRDSAVYFCASGLGLQGSQYEQYFGPGTRLTVT.

The J gene is TRBJ2-1, the V gene TRBV7-7; tentatively, D is TRBD2 (5 bases). Between the trimmed V and J ends, which lost 1 base and 6 bases, there was a span of 10 bases. CDR1 is SSHAT and CDR2 is FNYEAQ in the germline V gene (reference sequence). The CDR3 spans 14 residues. DNA for the CDR3: TGTGCCAGCAGCTTAGGAGGCGGGCTCAATGAGCAGTTCTTC. Protein sequence: CASSLGGGLNEQFF. Based on the CDR3 plus reference TRBV7-7 and TRBJ2-1, the full variable domain is GAGVSQSPRYKVTKRGQDVTLRCDPISSHATLYWYQQALGQGPEFLTYFNYEAQPDKSGLPSDRFSAERPEGSISTLTIQRTEQRDSAMYRCASSLGGGLNEQFFGPGTRLTVL.

J is TRBJ1-2 and V is TRBV27; TRBD1 might be the D (5 bases). Trimming cost V 4 bases and J 8 bases, with 17 bases left between them. The CDR3 contains 14 residues. Germline-derived CDR1 and CDR2 are MNHEY and SMNVEV (reference sequence). The CDR3 spells CASSSLTGLSGYTF. Here the CDR3 DNA reads TGTGCCAGCAGTTCCCTAACAGGTCTGAGCGGCTACACCTTC.

This chain connects TRBV7-6 to TRBJ2-5; TRBD1 might be the D (6 bases). The CDR3 is made up of 16 amino acids. V lost 2 bases to trimming and J lost 2 bases, with 15 bases between them. Germline loops: CDR1 SGHVS, CDR2 FNYEAQ. The CDR3 sequence is CASSLYSRGGQETQYF. CDR3 sequence (DNA): TGTGCCAGCAGCTTATATAGTAGAGGGGGTCAAGAGACCCAGTACTTC.

J is TRBJ2-3 and V is TRBV5-1; D is perhaps TRBD2 (5 bases). Germline lookup yields CDR1 SGHRS and CDR2 YFSETQ. The CDR3 has 13 amino acids. The V gene lost 3 bases and the J gene lost 3 bases, with 8 bases spanning the gap. The CDR3 DNA reads TGCGCCAGCAGCTCTGAGGGAACAGATACGCAGTATTTT. Protein: CASSSEGTDTQYF.

The V gene is TRBV2, the J gene TRBJ1-2; TRBD1 matches 7 bases. From germline, CDR1 is SNHLY and CDR2 FYNNEI. J lost 4 bases, V lost 6 bases, and 8 bases had no gene match. The CDR3 extends over 14 amino acids. CDR3 in amino acids: CASRTPGTVYGYTF. The DNA of the CDR3 is TGTGCCAGCAGGACACCCGGGACAGTCTATGGCTACACCTTC.

V usage is TRBV5-5 and J usage is TRBJ2-3; the D gene is possibly TRBD1 (6 bases). This CDR3 has 13 amino acids. V lost 5 bases and J lost 6, with 13 bases in between. Germline V gives CDR1 SGHKS, CDR2 YYEKEE (reference sequence). CDR3 in DNA: TGTGCCAGCAGGGGGCAGGGGTGGGATACGCAGTATTTT. Translated: CASRGQGWDTQYF.

The sample holds one count of this clone. The chain carries TRBV4-1 and TRBJ2-1, with D possibly matching TRBD1 (6 bases). The V gene lost 1 base and the J gene lost 9 bases, with 10 bases spanning the gap. CDR3 length: 13 amino acids. Germline lookup yields CDR1 MGHRA and CDR2 YSYEKL. The CDR3 sequence: CASSQVGGSEQFF. The CDR3 DNA sequence: TGCGCCAGCAGCCAAGTAGGGGGAAGTGAGCAGTTCTTC.

This clone was observed a single time. The rearrangement joins TRBV5-5 to TRBJ2-6, with D hard to call. CDR3 length: 17 residues. Trimming stripped 0 bases from V and 0 bases from J, with 10 bases between. The V gene's germline CDR1 is SGHKS and CDR2 YYEKEE (reference sequence). The CDR3 DNA reads TGTGCCAGCAGCTTGGCAAGTGCCGGCTCTGGGGCCAACGTCCTGACTTTC. Translation: CASSLASAGSGANVLTF.

J is TRBJ1-2 and V is TRBV5-1, with a tentative D call TRBD1 (6 bases). This CDR3 has 14 amino acids. Germline V gene data show CDR1 as SGHRS and CDR2 as YFSETQ. V lost 2 bases and J 8 bases, leaving 16 bases between the germline ends. The CDR3 DNA reads as TGCGCCAGCAGCTTAGAACCGGGGGGCTTGGGCTACACCTTC. This encodes CASSLEPGGLGYTF.

The J gene is TRBJ2-3, the V gene TRBV12-5; 10 nucleotides match TRBD2. CDR1 is LGHNT, CDR2 FRNRAP, per germline. V gave up 0 bases and J gave up 3 bases; unmatched junction bases: 3. The CDR3 extends over 16 amino acids. The CDR3 nucleotides are TGTGCTAGTGGTTTGGTAGCGGGAGGGAGGACAGATACGCAGTATTTT. It yields the protein CASGLVAGGRTDTQYF. The full variable domain, completed using reference TRBV12-5 and TRBJ2-3, is DARVTQTPRHKVTEMGQEVTMRCQPILGHNTVFWYRQTMMQGLELLAYFRNRAPLDDSGMPKDRFSAEMPDATLATLKIQPSEPRDSAVYFCASGLVAGGRTDTQYFGPGTRLTVL.

The chain combines TRBV11-2 with TRBJ1-2, with 7 bases fitting TRBD1. Trimming cost V 5 bases and J 4 bases; bases outside gene matches: 7. The germline V gene encodes CDR1 SGHAT and CDR2 FQNNGV. This CDR3 has 14 amino acids. CDR3 in DNA: TGTGCCAGCAGCCAAGGGGACAGACCCTATGGCTACACCTTC. This gives the protein CASSQGDRPYGYTF.

This sequence joins TRBV6-4 and TRBJ2-1; 10 bases are a match to TRBD2. V trimming: 3 bases; J trimming: 9 bases; junction bases outside the gene matches: 14. CDR1 MRHNA and CDR2 SNTAGT come from the germline V gene. The CDR3 sequence is 17 residues long. The DNA for the CDR3 is TGTGCCAGCAGTGAAGCTTTTGGGAGCGGGGGGGCAGGTGAGCAGTTCTTC. Its translation: CASSEAFGSGGAGEQFF.